Listed below are T cell receptor beta chains from one sample, sequenced in a study of blood T cells in healthy people across ages. MiXCR, applied by TCRdb to the 5' RACE reads, yields one record per CDR3 protein. The sample includes over a million distinct CDR3 sequences, roughly two fifths of them seen just once. The source material was blood. The receptors derive from a woman aged 18-30 years in good health. The CDR3 runs from the conserved cysteine through the conserved F or W. The D gene is left open where the match is weak. Not all rows give a size; the values are once, few, many and, for expanded clones, a class.

j_call v_call clone_size d_call cdr3_length cdr3_aa cdr3_nt
TRBJ2-3 TRBV6-4 . TRBD2 15 CASSDLAGGSDTQYF TGTGCCAGCAGTGACCTAGCGGGAGGATCAGATACGCAGTATTTT
TRBJ2-3 TRBV29-1 few TRBD2 14 CSAALVKEGGSQYF TGCAGCGCCGCCCTGGTAAAGGAGGGAGGGTCGCAGTATTTT
TRBJ2-3 TRBV27 . . 15 CASSSTLLATDTQYF TGTGCCAGCAGTTCGACCCTCTTAGCCACAGATACGCAGTATTTT
TRBJ2-1 TRBV12-3/TRBV12-4 . . 13 CASLRDPGSEQFF TGTGCCAGTCTCCGGGACCCTGGAAGTGAGCAGTTCTTC
TRBJ2-3 TRBV11-1 . TRBD2 15 CASNRGLAGSDTQYF TGTGCCAGCAACCGGGGACTAGCGGGCTCAGATACGCAGTATTTT
TRBJ2-7 TRBV6-2/TRBV6-3 . . 13 CASKGVSYNEQYF TGTGCCAGCAAAGGAGTCTCCTACAATGAGCAGTACTTC
TRBJ2-5 TRBV7-9 few TRBD2 15 CASSFLAGFQETQYF TGTGCCAGCAGCTTCCTAGCGGGATTCCAAGAGACCCAGTACTTC
TRBJ2-5 TRBV7-2 . TRBD2 16 CASSLGDRLAKETQYF TGTGCCAGCAGCTTAGGGGATAGACTAGCAAAAGAGACCCAGTACTTC
TRBJ2-7 TRBV20-1 . . 15 CSAVEGGRGSYEQYF TGCAGTGCAGTAGAGGGTGGGAGAGGATCCTACGAGCAGTACTTC
TRBJ1-4 TRBV11-2 . . 15 CASSSPEGTTEKLFF TGTGCCAGCAGCTCCCCCGAGGGAACTACTGAAAAACTGTTTTTT
TRBJ2-3 TRBV25-1 . TRBD1 15 CASSGRTGGPDTQYF TGTGCCAGCAGTGGACGGACAGGGGGCCCAGATACGCAGTATTTT
TRBJ2-1 TRBV12-3/TRBV12-4 . . 15 CASSLWTASYNEQFF TGTGCCAGCAGTTTATGGACGGCCTCCTACAATGAGCAGTTCTTC
TRBJ2-7 TRBV12-3/TRBV12-4 few . 15 CASSNGVQGSYEQYF TGTGCCAGCAGCAATGGGGTCCAGGGGTCCTACGAGCAGTACTTC
TRBJ1-6 TRBV2 . TRBD1 15 CASSLQGAVNSPLHF TGTGCCAGCAGCTTACAGGGGGCCGTTAATTCACCCCTCCACTTT
TRBJ2-5 TRBV20-1 . . 15 CSARDWQYQIETQYF TGCAGTGCTAGAGACTGGCAATACCAGATAGAGACCCAGTACTTC
TRBJ2-1 TRBV7-8 . . 12 CASSRSQLEQFF TGTGCCAGCAGCCGAAGTCAGCTCGAGCAGTTCTTC
TRBJ2-2 TRBV6-6 . TRBD1 16 CASSPGAGGYAGELFF TGTGCCAGCTCCCCTGGGGCAGGGGGCTACGCCGGGGAGCTGTTTTTT
TRBJ1-2 TRBV29-1 few . 11 CSVPRGRGYTF TGCAGCGTCCCTCGAGGCCGCGGCTACACCTTC
TRBJ1-2 TRBV27 . TRBD1 16 CASSYTGGWSNYGYTF TGTGCCAGCAGTTACACAGGGGGCTGGAGTAACTATGGCTACACCTTC
TRBJ2-3 TRBV5-1 many TRBD1 15 CASSLRQGSTDTQYF TGCGCCAGCAGCTTGCGACAGGGGAGCACAGATACGCAGTATTTT
TRBJ1-5 TRBV27 . . 13 CASSLEGLEPQHF TGTGCCAGCAGTTTAGAGGGGTTGGAGCCCCAGCATTTT
TRBJ1-5 TRBV5-1 . . 10 CASSFPRQHF TGCGCCAGCAGCTTTCCCCGCCAGCATTTT
TRBJ2-1 TRBV7-2 few . 16 CASSPRWGSSYNEQFF TGTGCCAGCAGCCCAAGGTGGGGGAGCTCCTACAATGAGCAGTTCTTC
TRBJ2-3 TRBV5-1 few TRBD2 18 CASSLPGTSGRSTDTQYF TGCGCCAGCAGCTTGCCCGGGACTAGCGGGAGGAGCACAGATACGCAGTATTTT
TRBJ2-1 TRBV20-1 few . 15 CSARLRTEFYNEQFF TGCAGTGCTAGATTAAGGACAGAATTTTACAATGAGCAGTTCTTC
TRBJ2-5 TRBV5-1 few . 15 CASSYQRISGETQYF TGCGCCAGCAGCTACCAGCGGATATCAGGGGAGACCCAGTACTTC
TRBJ2-2 TRBV20-1 . TRBD2 14 CSARAGGDTGELFF TGCAGTGCAAGAGCGGGGGGAGACACCGGGGAGCTGTTTTTT
TRBJ2-7 TRBV5-1 few . 13 CASSFQGHYEQYF TGCGCCAGCAGCTTCCAGGGCCACTACGAGCAGTACTTC
TRBJ1-1 TRBV21-1 few . 14 CASSSRRQGAEAFF TGTGCCAGCAGCAGTCGGAGGCAGGGGGCTGAAGCTTTCTTT
TRBJ2-3 TRBV2 . TRBD1 16 CASSDWGQTSTDTQYF TGTGCCAGCAGTGATTGGGGACAGACTAGCACAGATACGCAGTATTTT
TRBJ2-1 TRBV4-1 . . 15 CASSQDLAGKNEQFF TGCGCCAGCAGCCAAGATCTAGCCGGGAAGAATGAGCAGTTCTTC
TRBJ1-1 TRBV7-9 once . 13 CASSVNQYAEAFF TGTGCCAGCAGCGTTAACCAGTACGCTGAAGCTTTCTTT
TRBJ2-7 TRBV20-1 few . 14 CSAIMGTNVVEQYF TGCAGTGCGATAATGGGGACGAACGTGGTTGAGCAGTACTTC
TRBJ2-5 TRBV30 few . 14 CAWSVFTGQETQYF TGTGCCTGGAGTGTATTCACAGGACAAGAGACCCAGTACTTC
TRBJ2-7 TRBV4-3 . TRBD1 14 CASSQGQGFHEQYF TGCGCCAGCAGCCAAGGACAGGGTTTCCACGAGCAGTACTTC
TRBJ1-3 TRBV6-5 . . 15 CASSYDRAVGNTIYF TGTGCCAGCAGTTACGATCGGGCGGTGGGAAACACCATATATTTT
TRBJ2-3 TRBV20-1 many . 16 CSAPSLAHTSTDTQYF TGCAGTGCGCCCTCGCTAGCTCATACTAGCACAGATACGCAGTATTTT
TRBJ2-5 TRBV12-3/TRBV12-4 . TRBD2 16 CASNERTSGEQETQYF TGTGCCAGCAACGAACGGACTAGCGGGGAGCAAGAGACCCAGTACTTC
TRBJ1-4 TRBV7-9 . TRBD1 13 CASRATGEEKLFF TGTGCCAGCAGGGCGACAGGGGAGGAAAAACTGTTTTTT